This T cell receptor (beta chain) was identified during a study of blood T cell repertoires in COVID-19. Study in general: T cells, B-cell-depleted T cells, or PBMCs supplied cDNA or gDNA.

Here immunoSEQ multiplex PCR was the method, and the copy in TCRdb shows in-frame clones only, minus some. The sample consists of some 290,000 clones, about 90% of them appearing once. Those who participated ranged in age from 18 to 89 years and resided in some 24 US areas. In assigning cohorts, the study relied on participant-reported clinical history. Recovery meant two consecutive negative NP/OP PCR tests, professional clearance, or resolved symptoms. This CDR3 comprises 19 residues. V was cut by 5 bases and J by 3 bases, with 29 bases left in between. From germline, CDR1 is SEHNR and CDR2 FQNEAQ (reference sequence).

This chain links TRBV7-9 with TRBJ2-7; tentative D call: TRBD2 (6 bases). Sequencing input: PBMCs or T cells enriched from blood (not recorded which). The TCR sequence derives from a young woman who had recovered from COVID-19. The CDR3 DNA follows: TGTGCCAGCAGCCCCGGGGGTCATAGGGTTCTCGACCCCCTCTACGAGCAGTACTTC. Translating it yields CASSPGGHRVLDPLYEQYF.